These 18 T cell receptor beta chains came from one sample sequenced in a study of T cell responses to AZD1222 COVID-19 vaccine. The assay was immunoSEQ multiplex PCR, and TCRdb's table has in-frame clones only and misses some. The sample records roughly 110,000 clones, roughly 89% being singletons. The material was peripheral blood, obtained on day 0 of AZD1222 vaccination. Every receptor here comes from an adult in good health.

The chain links TRBV5-1 to TRBJ2-2, with D possibly being TRBD1 (5 bases). CDR3 length: 15 amino acids. With 4 bases removed from V and 0 bases from J, the gap between germline ends came to 10 bases. Germline CDR1 reads SGHRS; CDR2 reads YFSETQ. CDR3 in DNA: TGCGCCAGCAGCGCAGGGCTCCCGAACACCGGGGAGCTGTTTTTT. Its translation is CASSAGLPNTGELFF.

This chain uses TRBV5-4 with TRBJ1-2; D is perhaps TRBD1 (5 bases). The CDR3 length is 13 residues. Germline CDR1 and CDR2: SGHNT and YYREEE (reference sequence). Trimming left V 0 bases short and J 4 bases short, with 7 bases between. The CDR3, as DNA: TGTGCCAGCAGCTTGGGGGGGAGCTATGGCTACACCTTC. Residues: CASSLGGSYGYTF.

This chain uses TRBV5-1 with TRBJ2-3; 7 bases map to TRBD2. The J segment lost 8 bases and the V segment lost 6 bases, leaving 15 bases of the junction unmatched. The CDR3 is 15 amino acids. Germline V CDR1 and CDR2: SGHRS, YFSETQ. DNA for the CDR3: TGCGCCAGCACCCCGGGCTGGGAGGGATTGAGTACGCAGTATTTT. It encodes CASTPGWEGLSTQYF.

This chain uses TRBV5-1 with TRBJ1-2; 10 bases map to TRBD1. V was clipped by 4 bases and J by 2 bases; unmatched bases: 8. Germline V lookup: CDR1 SGHRS, CDR2 YFSETQ. The CDR3 sequence is 16 residues long. For the CDR3, the DNA is TGCGCCAGCAGCCCCACCCCGGGACAGGGGAACTATGGCTACACCTTC. Translation: CASSPTPGQGNYGYTF.

This chain links TRBV3-1 (or the pseudogene TRBV3-2) with TRBJ2-7; 8 nucleotides agree with TRBD1. Germline V gives CDR1 LGHDT, CDR2 YNNKEL (reference sequence). J was trimmed by 12 bases and V by 4 bases; bases with no gene match: 11. CDR3 size: 13 residues. CDR3 sequence (DNA): TGTGCCAGCAGCCGTTACGGACAGGGCTTTCGGTACTTC. Translated, it gives CASSRYGQGFRYF.

V is TRBV5-1 and J is TRBJ2-7, with D tentatively TRBD1 or TRBD2 (7 bases each). Per the germline V gene, CDR1 is SGHRS and CDR2 is YFSETQ. The V gene lost 1 base and the J gene lost 2 bases, with 13 bases spanning the gap. The CDR3 length is 15 residues. The CDR3 DNA is TGCGCCAGCAGCTTGCCGACAGGGAGGGCCTACGAGCAGTACTTC. Translated, it gives CASSLPTGRAYEQYF.

J is TRBJ1-4 and V is TRBV6-1; D call uncertain. Germline V CDR1 and CDR2: MNHNS, SASEGT. The CDR3 length is 15 residues. V was clipped by 1 base and J by 5 bases, with 11 bases between them. CDR3 in DNA: TGTGCCAGCAGTGAAGACGGGGTGTGGAATGAAAAACTGTTTTTT. Residues: CASSEDGVWNEKLFF.

The chain links TRBV5-6 to TRBJ1-2; TRBD1 aligns across 9 bases. The CDR3 sequence is 15 residues long. V shed 3 bases and J 4 bases; nucleotides not matched to a gene: 7. Per the germline V gene, CDR1 is SGHDT and CDR2 is YYEEEE. The CDR3 region has the DNA TGTGCCAGCAGCTGGCGGACAGGGGCTGCCTATGGCTACACCTTC. This encodes CASSWRTGAAYGYTF.

In DNA, the CDR3 is TGTGCCACCAGCGGAAGGACTGCGGGGGGGGATACGCAGTATTTT. Protein: CATSGRTAGGDTQYF. This chain connects TRBV15 to TRBJ2-3; TRBD2 aligns across 9 bases. This CDR3 contains 15 residues. The V segment lost 5 bases and the J segment 6 bases; nucleotides outside the gene matches: 9. CDR1 LNHNV and CDR2 YYDKDF come from the germline V gene (reference sequence).

The rearrangement uses TRBV5-1 and TRBJ1-1, with D tentatively TRBD1 (6 bases). Germline V gene lookup returns CDR1 SGHRS and CDR2 YFSETQ. The V end was cut by 0 bases, the J end by 6 bases, with 12 bases between. This CDR3 has 14 amino acids. This CDR3 is CASSLATGTAEAFF. The CDR3 DNA reads TGCGCCAGCAGCTTGGCGACAGGCACCGCTGAAGCTTTCTTT.

The V gene is TRBV5-5, the J gene TRBJ2-5, with D hard to call. Germline V gene data show CDR1 as SGHKS and CDR2 as YYEKEE (reference sequence). The ends were cut back, 5 bases at V and 4 bases at J, with 12 bases in the middle. This CDR3 region has 13 residues. The CDR3: CASSPTPAETQYF. The CDR3 DNA reads TGTGCCAGCAGTCCCACCCCGGCAGAGACCCAGTACTTC.

This chain uses TRBV11-3 with TRBJ2-2; D uncertain. The CDR3 is made up of 12 amino acids. CDR1 and CDR2 (germline): SGHNT, YENEEA. V lost 3 bases to trimming and J lost 4 bases, with 3 bases between them. The CDR3 loop is CASSFPTGELFF. The CDR3 nucleotides are TGTGCCAGCAGCTTCCCCACCGGGGAGCTGTTTTTT.

This chain uses TRBV20-1 with TRBJ1-2; D remains ambiguous. The V gene's germline CDR1 is DFQATT and CDR2 SNEGSKA (reference sequence). V was cut by 3 bases and J by 3 bases, with 8 bases left in between. There are 12 residues in the CDR3. CDR3 DNA sequence: TGCAGTGCTAGTCCCATGTACTATGGCTACACCTTC. Its translation: CSASPMYYGYTF.

The chain couples TRBV10-3 to TRBJ1-6, with D possibly TRBD1 on 5 matching bases. The CDR3 covers 14 residues. Looked up from germline, CDR1 is ENHRY and CDR2 is SYGVKD. V lost 2 bases and J lost 13, with 15 bases in between. The CDR3, as DNA: TGTGCCATCAGTGAGGCGGGGGGGTCAGCCCCCCTCCACTTT. Translated, it gives CAISEAGGSAPLHF.

This chain joins TRBV6-4 and TRBJ1-3; D not resolved. V was clipped by 6 bases and J by 0 bases, with 15 bases between them. The CDR3 has 16 residues. Germline V gene lookup returns CDR1 MRHNA and CDR2 SNTAGT. CDR3 bases: TGTGCCAGCAGCGAGAGGTGGGTTAACTCTGGAAACACCATATATTTT. Translated, it gives CASSERWVNSGNTIYF.

This chain links TRBV15 with TRBJ1-3; 7 nucleotides line up with TRBD1. Germline V CDR1 and CDR2: LNHNV, YYDKDF (reference sequence). This CDR3 is built from 16 residues. V lost 4 bases, J lost 0 bases, and 6 bases stayed unmatched. The CDR3 DNA reads as TGTGCCACCAGCACCTCCAGGACAGGCTCTGGAAACACCATATATTTT. It encodes CATSTSRTGSGNTIYF. Complete variable domain (other parts from reference TRBV15 and TRBJ1-3): DAMVIQNPRYQVTQFGKPVTLSCSQTLNHNVMYWYQQKSSQAPKLLFHYYDKDFNNEADTPDNFQSRRPNTSFCFLDIRSPGLGDTAMYLCATSTSRTGSGNTIYFGEGSWLTVV.

The chain recombines TRBV19 with TRBJ2-7, with 8 bases fitting TRBD2. Trimming cost V 5 bases and J 2 bases; bases outside gene matches: 5. The CDR3 covers 14 residues. CDR1 and CDR2 (germline): LNHDA, SQIVND (reference sequence). The CDR3 region has the DNA TGTGCCAGTAGTGATACTAGCGGTACCTACGAGCAGTACTTC. It encodes CASSDTSGTYEQYF.

This rearrangement joins TRBV7-2 to TRBJ2-3; the D is unclear. The CDR3 has 13 residues. Germline V gene lookup returns CDR1 SGHTA and CDR2 FQGNSA. Trimming removed 0 bases from V and 2 bases from J, with 3 bases in between. CDR3: CASSLASTDTQYF. DNA of the CDR3: TGTGCCAGCAGCTTAGCATCCACAGATACGCAGTATTTT.